The 31 T cell receptor beta chains in this list originate from one sample, sequenced in a study of CD4 and CD8 cells across lung adenocarcinoma regions. TCRdb reprocessed the PCR reads with MiXCR, giving one entry per CDR3 protein. The data contain about 10,000 distinct CDR3 sequences, around half of them singletons. The sequenced sample was CD8+ T cells from the margin of a lung tumor. The receptors stem from a male donor with lung adenocarcinoma. The CD4 and CD8 labels of this study may be unreliable.

This rearrangement joins TRBV14 to TRBJ1-1, with TRBD1 matching 9 bases. Per germline, CDR1 SGHDN and CDR2 FVKESK. The CDR3 runs 20 residues. The trim removed 3 bases at V and 1 base at J, leaving 18 bases unmatched. The CDR3, as DNA: TGTGCCAGCAGCCACCTCTTGGGACAGGGTGGTCCTTATTCGAACACTGAAGCTTTCTTT. Translating gives CASSHLLGQGGPYSNTEAFF.

The table lists this clonotype with many counts. V usage is TRBV14 and J usage is TRBJ2-3; 13 bases map to TRBD2. Germline loops: CDR1 SGHDN, CDR2 FVKESK. CDR3 length equals 16 residues. After removal of 3 bases from V and 4 bases from J, the junction contained 4 bases not matched to a gene. The CDR3 bases are TGTGCCAGCAGCCAGGGACTAGCGGGATATCCAGATACGCAGTATTTT. Its translation: CASSQGLAGYPDTQYF.

This clonotype was picked up a small number of times. This chain connects TRBV4-1 to TRBJ2-3; TRBD2 matches 12 bases. Germline loops: CDR1 MGHRA, CDR2 YSYEKL. This CDR3 comprises 17 residues. The junction had 6 bases not matched to a gene; V was cut back by 1 base and J by 4 bases. The CDR3 sequence: CASSQAPLAGGSDTQYF. The CDR3 coding sequence is TGCGCCAGCAGCCAAGCTCCCCTAGCGGGGGGGTCAGATACGCAGTATTTT.

At least ten counts were recorded for this clonotype. This rearrangement joins TRBV6-1 to TRBJ1-1; weak D call: TRBD1 (5 bases). The CDR3 totals 15 residues. V was cut by 4 bases and J by 3 bases, with 15 bases left in between. Germline V gene data show CDR1 as MNHNS and CDR2 as SASEGT. CDR3 in DNA: TGTGCCAGCAGTGGGGGGAGGACTGGGTACACTGAAGCTTTCTTT. It specifies CASSGGRTGYTEAFF.

This clonotype turned up a few times. This likely comes from a read error, as the CDR3 has no conserved phenylalanine or tryptophan at its end. This rearrangement joins TRBV25-1 to TRBJ2-5; 8 nucleotides line up with TRBD1. The V and J ends lost 5 bases and 5 bases, in that order; junction bases with no gene match: 16. The CDR3 totals 17 residues. The germline CDR1 and CDR2 sequences are MGHDK and SYGVNS. The CDR3: CASSKGDDRGWLETQYS. The CDR3 DNA follows: TGTGCCAGCAGTAAGGGGGACGACAGGGGATGGTTGGAGACCCAGTACTCG.

In the case of this clonotype: One junction end does not reproduce the germline sequence, and a read error may be involved. The chain recombines TRBV6-1 with TRBJ2-3, with D possibly being TRBD2 (6 bases). Germline V lookup: CDR1 MNHNS, CDR2 SASEGT. CDR3 length: 16 residues. CDR3 DNA sequence: TGTGCCAGCAGTGAAGGGGGGGTGTGGGGCACAGACACGCAGTACTTT. It specifies CASSEGGVWGTDTQYF.

The chain combines TRBV5-1 with TRBJ2-1, with TRBD2 matching over 10 bases. From germline, CDR1 is SGHRS and CDR2 YFSETQ. V lost 5 bases to trimming and J lost 5 bases; unmatched junction nucleotides: 10. This CDR3 comprises 16 residues. The CDR3: CASRGGGLAENNEQFF. The CDR3 region has the DNA TGCGCCAGCAGGGGGGGAGGACTAGCGGAAAACAATGAGCAGTTCTTC. Full variable domain (rest looked up from reference TRBV5-1 and TRBJ2-1): KAGVTQTPRYLIKTRGQQVTLSCSPISGHRSVSWYQQTPGQGLQFLFEYFSETQRNKGNFPGRFSGRQFSNSRSEMNVSTLELGDSALYLCASRGGGLAENNEQFFGPGTRLTVL.

With regard to this clonotype: Relative to the germline gene, one junction end is altered; a read error may explain this. This chain links TRBV6-1 with TRBJ2-1; 11 nucleotides line up with TRBD2. Looked up from germline, CDR1 is MNHNS and CDR2 is SASEGT. CDR3 size: 15 residues. The CDR3 loop reads CASNIETSGTGEQFF. The CDR3 DNA is TGTGCCAGCAACATAGAGACTAGCGGGACCGGGGAGCAGTTTTTC.

This chain joins TRBV6-2 or TRBV6-3 and TRBJ1-2, with a weak D call TRBD1 (5 bases). This CDR3 is 14 amino acids long. Trimming cost V 4 bases and J 4 bases, with 13 bases left between them. Germline loops: CDR1 MNHEY, CDR2 SVGEGT. The CDR3 loop reads CASSSVSGGYGYTF. CDR3 in DNA: TGTGCCAGCAGTTCGGTGTCCGGGGGCTATGGCTACACCTTC.

This sequence joins TRBV5-1 and TRBJ2-5, with D tentatively TRBD2 (6 bases). The CDR3 covers 16 residues. Germline CDR1 and CDR2: SGHRS and YFSETQ. With 7 bases removed from V and 3 bases from J, the gap between germline ends came to 22 bases. In nucleotides, the CDR3 is TGCGCCAGCGCGGGGCGGGCGGGCCGTGTCAAAGAGACCCAGTACTTC. Translated, it gives CASAGRAGRVKETQYF.

With regard to this clonotype: Compared with germline, one end of the junction differs, possibly owing to a read error. J is TRBJ2-2 and V is TRBV6-1; D is unresolved. The CDR3 length is 15 residues. Looked up from germline, CDR1 is MNHNS and CDR2 is SASEGT. CDR3 region: CASRVAVSSTGEQFF. DNA for the CDR3: TGTGCCAGCAGGGTGGCAGTGTCATCCACCGGTGAGCAGTTTTTT.

This clonotype came up many times. The chain combines TRBV6-1 with TRBJ1-5; 7 nucleotides agree with TRBD1. Germline-derived CDR1 and CDR2 are MNHNS and SASEGT. This CDR3 region has 15 residues. The V and J ends lost 4 bases and 0 bases, in that order; junction bases with no gene match: 3. The CDR3: CASSGDRFSNQPQHF. The CDR3 DNA reads TGTGCCAGCAGTGGGGACAGATTTAGCAATCAGCCCCAGCATTTT.

The DNA for the CDR3 is TGTGCCAGCAGTGACTCGGGGCTGTGCGCAAAAAACATTCAGTACTTC. Protein product: CASSDSGLCAKNIQYF. This chain connects TRBV6-4 to TRBJ2-4; weak D call: TRBD1 (5 bases). CDR3 length equals 16 residues. Looked up from germline, CDR1 is MRHNA and CDR2 is SNTAGT. V was shortened by 0 bases and J by 4 bases, with 13 bases between the two germline ends.

The chain joins TRBV11-2 to TRBJ2-1; tentative D call: TRBD1 (6 bases). CDR1 and CDR2 (germline): SGHAT, FQNNGV. V was trimmed by 5 bases and J by 9 bases, leaving 20 bases between them. CDR3 length: 15 amino acids. The DNA of the CDR3 is TGTGCCAGCAGCCCCACAGGGAAGGTGAGCGGTGAGCAGTTCTTC. Translated, it gives CASSPTGKVSGEQFF.

Judged by abundance, this clonotype is large. CDR3 protein: CASRKGQESYNEQFF. CDR3 bases: TGTGCCAGCAGGAAAGGACAGGAGTCCTACAATGAGCAGTTCTTC. The V gene is TRBV6-1, the J gene TRBJ2-1; 7 positions match TRBD1. Germline V gene lookup returns CDR1 MNHNS and CDR2 SASEGT. This CDR3 comprises 15 residues. V lost 6 bases, J lost 1 base, and 6 bases stayed unmatched.

Points on this clonotype: Without the conserved terminal phenylalanine or tryptophan, this CDR3 likely stems from a read error. It is unclear where the CDR3 begins or ends on the DNA, so no DNA is shown, and the CDR3 is as TCRdb lists it. The J gene is TRBJ2-3, the V gene TRBV10-3; TRBD2 is the table's D call and was not checked against the DNA. A total of 15 residues make up the CDR3, ends included. Germline V gene sequence: CDR1 ENHRY, CDR2 SYGVKD. The CDR3 region is CATKGRGRGTGTSTL.

V usage is TRBV6-1 and J usage is TRBJ1-6, with D possibly being TRBD1 (6 bases). Deletions cut 8 bases from V and 13 bases from J, with 21 bases between. Germline assignment: CDR1 MNHNS and CDR2 SASEGT. The CDR3 is 14 residues long. The chain's CDR3 is CASRKGGLVEPLHF. The CDR3 DNA follows: TGTGCCAGCCGGAAGGGGGGACTCGTTGAGCCCCTCCACTTT.

In its sample, this clonotype was seen once. This chain connects TRBV7-2 to TRBJ2-3, with 7 bases lining up with TRBD2. The CDR3 sequence is 14 residues long. Germline lookup yields CDR1 SGHTA and CDR2 FQGNSA. After removal of 5 bases from V and 8 bases from J, the junction contained 10 bases not matched to a gene. DNA for the CDR3: TGTGCCAGCAGCCCACCGGCCTCGGGGGGTACGCAGTATTTT. This translates into CASSPPASGGTQYF.

The genes are TRBV20-1 and TRBJ1-5; D not certain. The CDR3 spans 15 residues. Germline V gene lookup returns CDR1 DFQATT and CDR2 SNEGSKA (reference sequence). Between the trimmed V and J ends, which lost 5 bases and 1 base, there was a span of 15 bases. The DNA of the CDR3 is TGCAGTGCTTGTTTTAGGGCGGGGAGCAATCAGCCCCAGCATTTT. Translation gives CSACFRAGSNQPQHF.

The chain couples TRBV11-2 to TRBJ2-5, with TRBD2 matching 7 bases. The CDR3 runs to 16 residues. Trimming at V came to 4 bases and at J to 6 bases, leaving 14 bases not matched to a gene. CDR1 and CDR2 from the germline V gene are SGHAT and FQNNGV. CDR3 sequence: CASSSGGGEAGKTQYF. The CDR3 nucleotides read TGTGCCAGCAGCTCTGGGGGGGGAGAGGCTGGCAAGACCCAGTACTTC.

In the case of this clonotype: Mismatch with germline at one junction end may stem from a read error. The chain combines TRBV6-1 with TRBJ2-3; perhaps TRBD1 as D (6 bases). Germline V gene lookup returns CDR1 MNHNS and CDR2 SASEGT. The CDR3 consists of 14 residues. The CDR3 nucleotides are TGTGGCAGCAAGGGGGTGTGGAACAAAAACATGCAGTATTTT. Translation gives CGSKGVWNKNMQYF.

This clonotype was observed at least ten times. The chain uses TRBV5-1 and TRBJ2-1; D tentatively fits TRBD1 or TRBD2 (5 bases each). The V end was cut by 7 bases, the J end by 9 bases, with 14 bases between. Germline loops: CDR1 SGHRS, CDR2 YFSETQ. CDR3 length: 12 residues. The CDR3 is CASQRGEGEQFF. DNA for the CDR3: TGCGCCAGCCAGAGGGGAGAGGGTGAGCAGTTCTTC.

This chain links TRBV6-1 with TRBJ2-2, with D unresolved. The CDR3 is made up of 14 amino acids. Germline CDR1 is MNHNS and CDR2 is SASEGT. V was trimmed by 5 bases and J by 12 bases, leaving 19 bases between them. The CDR3 DNA follows: TGTGCCAGCAGTCAGGCACAGTTCACCGAGAAGCTGTTTTTT. Protein: CASSQAQFTEKLFF.

The chain is built from TRBV6-5 and TRBJ2-5; a possible D gene is TRBD2 (5 bases). Germline lookup yields CDR1 MNHEY and CDR2 SVGAGI. The V end lost 4 bases, the J end lost 5 bases, and 14 bases lay between the germline ends. The CDR3 is 14 residues long. The CDR3 loop reads CASSSRTGGETQYF. CDR3 DNA sequence: TGTGCCAGCAGTTCCAGGACTGGCGGGGAGACCCAGTACTTC.

Many counts were recorded for this clonotype. This rearrangement joins TRBV27 to TRBJ1-2, with TRBD1 matching 7 bases. Trimming at V came to 5 bases and at J to 5 bases, leaving 5 bases not matched to a gene. The CDR3 spans 13 residues. The germline gives CDR1 MNHEY, CDR2 SMNVEV (reference sequence). The chain's CDR3 is CASSPRTGYGYTF. CDR3 bases: TGTGCCAGCAGTCCCCGGACAGGTTATGGCTACACCTTC.

This rearrangement joins TRBV20-1 to TRBJ2-4; a weak D match, TRBD1 (5 bases). Germline V gene data show CDR1 as DFQATT and CDR2 as SNEGSKA (reference sequence). CDR3 size: 12 residues. Trimming shortened V by 7 bases and J by 13 bases, and 20 bases separated the two germline ends. Written as DNA, the CDR3 is TGCAGTGGGGGCGGTGGTCAAGACACCCAGTACTTC. Amino acid sequence: CSGGGGQDTQYF.

V gene TRBV5-1 combines with J gene TRBJ2-5; D ambiguous. The CDR3 spans 15 residues. Trimming removed 8 bases from V and 2 bases from J, with 19 bases in between. CDR1 and CDR2 (germline): SGHRS, YFSETQ. The DNA for the CDR3 is TGCGCCAGTACTCCGGGCTCAGATATGCAAGAGACCCAGTACTTC. It specifies CASTPGSDMQETQYF.

This clonotype was seen a few times. A much larger clone lies a single base off, so this may be a read error. The J gene is TRBJ2-5, the V gene TRBV6-5; 9 bases agree with TRBD2. Gene TRBJ2-1 matches the end of the DNA better, so the J call may be wrong. Germline V gives CDR1 MNHEY, CDR2 SVGAGI. CDR3 length: 16 amino acids. DNA for the CDR3: TGTGCCAGCAGTTACAGTCTGCGGGGGGGCGGGGAGACCCAGTTCTTC. Its translation: CASSYSLRGGGETQFF.

This clonotype was detected many times. The gene calls are TRBV6-5 and TRBJ2-5; D gene uncertain. Per germline, CDR1 MNHEY and CDR2 SVGAGI. This CDR3 has 14 amino acids. V lost 0 bases and J lost 2, with 7 bases in between. CDR3 sequence reads: CASSYSVGQETQYF. In DNA form, the CDR3 reads TGTGCCAGCAGTTACTCCGTGGGACAAGAGACCCAGTACTTC.

This clonotype has just a few counts. The J gene is TRBJ2-1, the V gene TRBV4-1; TRBD2 matches 7 bases. The J call may be mistaken, given a closer DNA end match to TRBJ2-7. The CDR3 covers 15 residues. Germline V lookup: CDR1 MGHRA, CDR2 YSYEKL. The CDR3 loop reads CASSPTGLGSYEQYF. The CDR3 DNA is TGCGCCAGCAGCCCCACAGGACTAGGGTCCTACGAGCAGTACTTC.

J is TRBJ2-1 and V is TRBV6-1; 10 bases line up with TRBD2. V trimming: 7 bases; J trimming: 3 bases; junction bases outside the gene matches: 3. This CDR3 region has 14 residues. Germline-derived CDR1 and CDR2 are MNHNS and SASEGT. The CDR3 coding sequence is TGTGCCAGCACCGCTAGCGGGGGCTACAATGAGCAGTTCTTC. It encodes CASTASGGYNEQFF.